Listed below are T cell receptor beta chains from one sample, sequenced in a study of cytomegalovirus exposure and HLA in healthy donors. Only in-frame clones appear in the TCRdb table, and some are missing; sequencing was by immunoSEQ multiplex PCR. The sample yields around 110,000 clones, roughly 66% seen once. The sample comprised PBMCs. Receptors originate from a woman aged 25 to 45 in good health and CMV-seronegative. Each CDR3 is given with its conserved first and last residue. D genes are given only for firm matches. Clone sizes are given selectively: once, few, many, or a class where the clone is expanded.

DNA | CDR3 | D | V | length | size | J
TGTGCCAGCAGCGATGAACAGGGTGGAGTAACTGAAGCTTTCTTT | CASSDEQGGVTEAFF | - | TRBV5-4 | 15 | - | TRBJ1-1
TGTGCCAGCAGCCGAAGCCTACAGGGGGCAAGCAATCAGCCCCAGCATTTT | CASSRSLQGASNQPQHF | TRBD1 | TRBV7-8 | 17 | - | TRBJ1-5
TGTGCCTGGAAGGAGGTAGGGACAGTCGCCTATGGCTACACCTTC | CAWKEVGTVAYGYTF | TRBD1 | TRBV30 | 15 | - | TRBJ1-2
TGTGCCAGTAGTATAGACCGGACTTACTCCTACGAGCAGTACTTC | CASSIDRTYSYEQYF | - | TRBV19 | 15 | - | TRBJ2-7
TGTGCCAGCAGTGAAGACCGCAGAAGATTGATTAATTCACCGCCCCTCCACTTT | CASSEDRRRLINSPPLHF | - | TRBV6-1 | 18 | few | TRBJ1-6
TGTGCCTGGAGTGTACTACAGGGCCATGGCTACACCTTC | CAWSVLQGHGYTF | - | TRBV30 | 13 | - | TRBJ1-2
TGTGCCAGCAGCTTGGGTCGGGACAGGGGAAACGAGCAGTACTTC | CASSLGRDRGNEQYF | TRBD1 | TRBV5-4 | 15 | few | TRBJ2-7
TGTGCCAGCACCCTTGGAGGGACAGAGATCACTGAAGCTTTCTTT | CASTLGGTEITEAFF | TRBD1 | TRBV28 | 15 | - | TRBJ1-1
TGCGCCAGCAGCCAAGAAAGAGACAGCTCTGGAAACACCATATATTTT | CASSQERDSSGNTIYF | - | TRBV4-3 | 16 | - | TRBJ1-3
TGCGCCAGCAGCCCAGGGACAACGAACAACTATGGCTACACCTTC | CASSPGTTNNYGYTF | - | TRBV5-1 | 15 | - | TRBJ1-2
TGTGCCAGCAGTTATCAAGGGGGCACCTATGGCTACACCTTC | CASSYQGGTYGYTF | TRBD1 | TRBV6-5 | 14 | - | TRBJ1-2
TGTGCCAGCAGTTTTATTGAAAAACTGTTTTTT | CASSFIEKLFF | - | TRBV28 | 11 | once | TRBJ1-4
TGTGCCAGCAGCTCTCGCGAGCAGTACTTC | CASSSREQYF | - | TRBV28 | 10 | - | TRBJ2-7